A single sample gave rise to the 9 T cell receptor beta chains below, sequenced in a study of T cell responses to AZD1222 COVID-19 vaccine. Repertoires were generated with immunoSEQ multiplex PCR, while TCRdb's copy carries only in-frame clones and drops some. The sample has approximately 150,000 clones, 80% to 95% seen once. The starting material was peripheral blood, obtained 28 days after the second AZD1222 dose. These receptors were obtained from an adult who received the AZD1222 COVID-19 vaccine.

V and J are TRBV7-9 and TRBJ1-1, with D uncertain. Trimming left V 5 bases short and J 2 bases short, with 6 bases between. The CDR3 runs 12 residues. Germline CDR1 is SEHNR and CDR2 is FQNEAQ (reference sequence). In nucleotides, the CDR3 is TGTGCCAGCAGCCCGCTTAACACTGAAGCTTTCTTT. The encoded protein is CASSPLNTEAFF.

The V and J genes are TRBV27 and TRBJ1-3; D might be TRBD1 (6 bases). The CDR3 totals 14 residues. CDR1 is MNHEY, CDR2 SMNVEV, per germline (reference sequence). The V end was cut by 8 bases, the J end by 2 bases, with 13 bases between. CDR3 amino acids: CASGRQDPGNTIYF. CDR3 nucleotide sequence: TGTGCCAGCGGGAGACAGGACCCTGGAAACACCATATATTTT.

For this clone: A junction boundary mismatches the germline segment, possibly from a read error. As DNA, the CDR3 is TGTGCCAGCAGCCCACGATCCGGCGGGAGCTCCTACAAGCAGTACTTC. It encodes CASSPRSGGSSYKQYF. This chain links TRBV11-1 with TRBJ2-7, with 7 bases that match TRBD2. The V gene's germline CDR1 is SGHAT and CDR2 FQDESV (reference sequence). CDR3 length: 16 residues.

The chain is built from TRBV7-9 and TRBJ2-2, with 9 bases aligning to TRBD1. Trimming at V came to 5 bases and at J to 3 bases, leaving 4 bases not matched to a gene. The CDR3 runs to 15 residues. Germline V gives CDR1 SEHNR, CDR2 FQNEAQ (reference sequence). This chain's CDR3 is CASSLGQGDTGELFF. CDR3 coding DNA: TGTGCCAGCAGCCTGGGACAGGGCGACACCGGGGAGCTGTTTTTT.

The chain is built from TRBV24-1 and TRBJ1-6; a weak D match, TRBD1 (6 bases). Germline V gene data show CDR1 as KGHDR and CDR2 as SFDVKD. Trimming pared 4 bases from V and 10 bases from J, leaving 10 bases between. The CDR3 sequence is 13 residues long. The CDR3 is CATSENQGSPLHF. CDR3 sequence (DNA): TGTGCCACCAGTGAGAACCAGGGGTCACCCCTCCACTTT.

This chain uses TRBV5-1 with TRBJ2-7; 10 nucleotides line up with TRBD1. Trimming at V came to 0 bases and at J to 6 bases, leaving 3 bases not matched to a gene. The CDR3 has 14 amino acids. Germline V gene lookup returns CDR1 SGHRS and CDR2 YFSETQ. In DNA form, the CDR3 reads TGCGCCAGCAGCTTGGGACAGGGGGCTCTCGAGCAGTACTTC. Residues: CASSLGQGALEQYF.

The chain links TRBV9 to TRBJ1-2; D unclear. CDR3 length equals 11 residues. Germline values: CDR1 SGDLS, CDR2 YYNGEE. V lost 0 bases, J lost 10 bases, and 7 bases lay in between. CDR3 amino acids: CASSVGDDYTF. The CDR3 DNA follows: TGTGCCAGCAGCGTAGGTGACGACTACACCTTC.

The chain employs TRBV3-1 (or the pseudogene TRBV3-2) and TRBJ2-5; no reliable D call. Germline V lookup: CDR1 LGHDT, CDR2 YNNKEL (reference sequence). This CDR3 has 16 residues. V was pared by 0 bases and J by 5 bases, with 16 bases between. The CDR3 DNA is TGTGCCAGCAGCCAAGATCAACAGCCGCCCAGTGAGACCCAGTACTTC. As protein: CASSQDQQPPSETQYF.

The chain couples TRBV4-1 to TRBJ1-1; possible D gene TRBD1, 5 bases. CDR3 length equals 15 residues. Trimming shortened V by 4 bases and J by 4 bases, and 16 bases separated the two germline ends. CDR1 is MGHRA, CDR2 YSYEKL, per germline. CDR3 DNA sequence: TGCGCCAGCAGCCGTTACCGCGGGGGAGGCACTGAAGCTTTCTTT. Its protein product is CASSRYRGGGTEAFF.